One T cell receptor beta chain is described in this entry. V was pared by 8 bases and J by 3 bases, with 2 bases of the junction left unmatched. The CDR3 consists of 13 residues. The germline CDR1 and CDR2 sequences are SGHRS and YFSETQ. Sequenced by immunoSEQ multiplex PCR; TCRdb stores in-frame clones only, minus some. The table records about 230,000 clones, 83% of them present only once. The data were obtained in a study of blood T cell repertoires in COVID-19. Across the study: Spain, Italy and the United States supplied samples that represented acute and convalescent COVID-19. In each case, the material was cDNA or gDNA derived from T cells, B-cell-depleted T cells, or PBMCs.

The clonotype was recovered from a man in his forties with active or convalescent COVID-19. The chain employs TRBV5-1 and TRBJ2-2; TRBD2 aligns across 9 bases. Sample: peripheral blood. The CDR3 coding sequence is TGCGCCAGTAGGACTAGCGACACCGGGGAGCTGTTTTTT. Translating it yields CASRTSDTGELFF.